This entry lists 27 T cell receptor beta chains sequenced from one sample in a study of blood T cells in healthy people across ages (dated by TCRdb to 2014 to 2015). The method behind the library was 5' RACE. Sequenced using an Illumina HiSeq 2500. A second roughly 6 to 12 cycle PCR used a sample-barcoded 5' primer and a J-beta primer mix. TCRdb cleaned the public reads at Q25 with fastp, built clones with MiXCR and kept in-frame beta chains. For every CDR3 protein sequence, its rows merge into one entry that carries the most common genes and DNA. The sample records 800,000 to 950,000 distinct CDR3 sequences, about 36% of which are singletons. The ten largest account for 10% to 15% of the sample. The source material was blood. These receptors originate from a man aged 18 to 29 in good health.

A note on this clonotype: Given a much more abundant clone one base away, this may be a read error. CDR3 amino acids: CASGQVVYGGEQFF. The CDR3 nucleotides read TGCGCCAGCGGCCAAGTAGTATATGGAGGTGAGCAGTTCTTC. The gene calls are TRBV4-3 and TRBJ2-1; TRBD2 is a possible D gene (5 bases). The germline CDR1 and CDR2 sequences are LGHNA and YSLEER. The CDR3 totals 14 residues.

As concerns this clonotype: An end of the junction differs from the germline gene, which may be a read error. The CDR3 region has the DNA TGCGCCGGCAGCTGGGACTCGGGCAATGAGCAGTTCTTC. Translated, it gives CAGSWDSGNEQFF. The chain is built from TRBV5-1 and TRBJ2-1, with TRBD2 as a possible D gene (6 bases). CDR3 length: 13 amino acids. Germline lookup yields CDR1 SGHRS and CDR2 YFSETQ. Combining the CDR3 with reference TRBV5-1 and TRBJ2-1 gives the whole variable domain KAGVTQTPRYLIKTRGQQVTLSCSPISGHRSVSWYQQTPGQGLQFLFEYFSETQRNKGNFPGRFSGRQFSNSRSEMNVSTLELGDSALYLCAGSWDSGNEQFFGPGTRLTVL.

The chain combines TRBV20-1 with TRBJ2-7, with 9 positions matching TRBD1. With 4 bases clipped from V and 7 bases from J, the junction kept 8 bases outside the gene matches. The CDR3 spans 13 residues. In germline, CDR1 is DFQATT, CDR2 SNEGSKA (reference sequence). As DNA, the CDR3 is TGCAGTGCTACAGCACAGGGGGCCCCTGAGCAGTACTTC. Its protein is CSATAQGAPEQYF.

V is TRBV20-1 and J is TRBJ1-6; no definite D call. V gave up 4 bases and J gave up 5 bases, with 15 bases separating them. The CDR3 has 15 residues. Germline V CDR1 and CDR2: DFQATT, SNEGSKA (reference sequence). The CDR3 DNA is TGCAGTGCTACCCGGGCCGCCACCCATAATTCACCCCTCCACTTT. This encodes CSATRAATHNSPLHF.

The chain is built from TRBV2 and TRBJ2-5; 7 positions agree with TRBD1. The trim removed 6 bases at V and 2 bases at J, leaving 6 bases unmatched. This CDR3 has 14 amino acids. Germline loops: CDR1 SNHLY, CDR2 FYNNEI. The CDR3 loop reads CASSRDSEQETQYF. CDR3 sequence (DNA): TGTGCCAGCAGCCGGGACAGTGAACAAGAGACCCAGTACTTC.

This chain joins TRBV5-8 and TRBJ1-5, with unresolved D. Germline assignment: CDR1 SGHTS and CDR2 YDEGEE. This CDR3 comprises 15 residues. Trimming removed 1 base at V and 2 bases at J, with 10 bases between. The CDR3 region has the DNA TGTGCCAGCAGCTTGTGGCAGTCTCGCAATCAGCCCCAGCATTTT. Its protein is CASSLWQSRNQPQHF.

This clonotype was found once. The genes are TRBV10-3 and TRBJ1-2, with D maybe TRBD1 (5 bases). CDR1 is ENHRY and CDR2 is SYGVKD in the germline V gene. This CDR3 comprises 14 residues. V was shortened by 0 bases and J by 2 bases, with 7 bases between the two germline ends. The CDR3 DNA reads as TGTGCCATCAGTGAGTCAGGGGTCAACTATGGCTACACCTTC. The encoded protein is CAISESGVNYGYTF.

This chain links TRBV4-1 with TRBJ1-4, with 10 bases that match TRBD1. The CDR3 extends over 16 amino acids. The J segment lost 8 bases and the V segment lost 8 bases, leaving 14 bases of the junction unmatched. Germline V CDR1 and CDR2: MGHRA, YSYEKL. CDR3 in DNA: TGCGCCAGCGGCTCGCCGGGACAGGGGCACCGAGAAAAACTGTTTTTT. It is translated as CASGSPGQGHREKLFF.

The J gene is TRBJ2-7, the V gene TRBV12-3 or TRBV12-4, with D possibly matching TRBD2 (7 bases). V lost 4 bases, J lost 0 bases, and 16 bases lay in between. The CDR3 contains 16 residues. CDR3 residues: CASSWGGPRSSYEQYF. The DNA for the CDR3 is TGTGCCAGCAGTTGGGGGGGCCCAAGGAGCTCCTACGAGCAGTACTTC.

This clonotype was found a few times. A much more abundant neighbour one base away suggests this may be a read error. V is TRBV12-3 or TRBV12-4 and J is TRBJ1-6; D is perhaps TRBD1 (5 bases). This CDR3 comprises 11 residues. The CDR3 DNA sequence: TGTGCCAGCAGTTTGGAGGGACCCCCCCACTTT. Amino acids: CASSLEGPPHF.

The V and J genes are TRBV15 and TRBJ2-7, with 7 bases aligning to TRBD1. Trimming removed 3 bases from V and 1 base from J; junction bases left unmatched: 6. CDR3 size: 15 residues. Per the germline V gene, CDR1 is LNHNV and CDR2 is YYDKDF (reference sequence). The CDR3 here is CATSRKRDSSYEQYF. CDR3 DNA sequence: TGTGCCACCAGCAGGAAAAGGGACAGTTCCTACGAGCAGTACTTC.

Of note for this clonotype: Sequence at one end of the junction differs from germline and may be a read error. This sequence joins TRBV6-5 and TRBJ2-5; 8 bases line up with TRBD2. The V gene's germline CDR1 is MNHEY and CDR2 SVGAGI. This CDR3 is built from 14 residues. The DNA of the CDR3 is TGTGCCTGCAGTTATCCGGGAGGGCGGGAGACCCAGTACTTC. Amino acid sequence: CACSYPGGRETQYF.

The sample holds a few counts of this clonotype. The rearrangement joins TRBV5-1 to TRBJ1-4; D may be TRBD1 (5 bases). V was trimmed by 2 bases and J by 8 bases, leaving 13 bases between them. Germline V gene data show CDR1 as SGHRS and CDR2 as YFSETQ. The CDR3 extends over 14 amino acids. CDR3 sequence (DNA): TGCGCCAGCAGCTTTGGTAGGGGCGAAGAAAAACTGTTTTTT. This codes for CASSFGRGEEKLFF.

The rearrangement links TRBV4-2 to TRBJ2-1; no definite D call. The length of the CDR3 is 13 residues. V was pared by 1 base and J by 12 bases, with 13 bases between. CDR1 and CDR2 (germline): LGHNA, YNFKEQ. CDR3 loop: CASSQAPTGRQFF. The DNA of the CDR3 is TGTGCCAGCAGCCAAGCACCGACGGGCCGGCAGTTCTTC.

The rearrangement links TRBV7-2 to TRBJ1-2, with 7 bases matching TRBD1. This CDR3 region has 15 residues. Losses at the gene ends were 5 bases for V and 5 bases for J; bases not matched to a gene: 11. CDR1 and CDR2 (germline): SGHTA, FQGNSA. DNA for the CDR3: TGTGCCAGCAGCCTTACTGCGACAGGGTCGTATGGCTACACCTTC. Translation gives CASSLTATGSYGYTF.

This clonotype was observed many times. The CDR3 coding sequence is TGTGCCATCAAACGGGACAGCGAAAATAATTCACCCCTCCACTTT. Amino acid sequence: CAIKRDSENNSPLHF. The chain is built from TRBV10-3 and TRBJ1-6, with TRBD1 matching over 7 bases. The CDR3 is made up of 15 amino acids. Germline V gene data show CDR1 as ENHRY and CDR2 as SYGVKD. The V segment lost 7 bases and the J segment 5 bases; nucleotides outside the gene matches: 8.

The V and J genes are TRBV24-1 and TRBJ2-1, with D hard to call. This CDR3 is 11 amino acids long. CDR1 and CDR2 (germline): KGHDR, SFDVKD. The V and J ends lost 6 bases and 8 bases respectively, with 7 bases between them. The CDR3 DNA sequence: TGTGCCACCAGTTTTGGAGATGAGCAGTTCTTC. It yields the protein CATSFGDEQFF.

This clonotype was counted ten times or more. V and J are TRBV7-2 and TRBJ2-5; 7 positions match TRBD2. Trimming removed 5 bases from V and 4 bases from J; junction bases left unmatched: 4. The CDR3 has 13 amino acids. CDR1 and CDR2 (germline): SGHTA, FQGNSA. The CDR3 DNA sequence: TGTGCCAGCAGCCCGCTAGCGGTAGAGACCCAGTACTTC. Translation gives CASSPLAVETQYF.

This sequence joins TRBV2 and TRBJ2-7; D is undetermined. CDR3 length: 14 residues. The V end lost 6 bases, the J end lost 3 bases, and 15 bases lay between the germline ends. In germline, CDR1 is SNHLY, CDR2 FYNNEI. The CDR3 bases are TGTGCCAGCAGGCCAAAGGTTTTGAACTACGAGCAGTACTTC. The encoded protein is CASRPKVLNYEQYF.

CDR3 loop: CASSVAWRNEKLFF. CDR3 sequence (DNA): TGTGCCAGCAGCGTCGCATGGAGGAATGAAAAACTGTTTTTT. The chain carries TRBV5-5 and TRBJ1-4; D uncertain. The CDR3 extends over 14 amino acids. The V and J ends lost 4 bases and 5 bases respectively, with 12 bases between them. The germline V gene encodes CDR1 SGHKS and CDR2 YYEKEE (reference sequence).

The table lists this clonotype with a few counts. The rearrangement links TRBV27 to TRBJ1-4; D uncertain. Trimming removed 8 bases at V and 0 bases at J, with 13 bases between. This CDR3 is built from 15 residues. In germline, CDR1 is MNHEY, CDR2 SMNVEV (reference sequence). The CDR3 is CASRYSGATNEKLFF. The CDR3 DNA reads as TGTGCCAGCCGGTACTCGGGTGCAACTAATGAAAAACTGTTTTTT. Full variable domain (outside the CDR3, taken from reference TRBV27 and TRBJ1-4): EAQVTQNPRYLITVTGKKLTVTCSQNMNHEYMSWYRQDPGLGLRQIYYSMNVEVTDKGDVPEGYKVSRKEKRNFPLILESPSPNQTSLYFCASRYSGATNEKLFFGSGTQLSVL.

The chain carries TRBV12-3 or TRBV12-4 and TRBJ1-2; D not certain. The CDR3 is 15 amino acids. Deletions cut 0 bases from V and 8 bases from J, with 16 bases between. CDR3 protein: CASSLADWSPGGYTF. In nucleotides, the CDR3 is TGTGCCAGCAGTTTAGCGGACTGGTCCCCCGGGGGCTACACCTTC.

Ten or more counts support this clonotype. The chain links TRBV6-2 or TRBV6-3 to TRBJ2-1; 7 bases match TRBD1. The CDR3 covers 15 residues. J lost 0 bases, V lost 6 bases, and 5 bases had no gene match. Germline V lookup: CDR1 MNHEY, CDR2 SVGEGT. The CDR3: CASSRPGGSYNEQFF. The DNA of the CDR3 is TGTGCCAGCAGCCGACCAGGGGGCTCCTACAATGAGCAGTTCTTC.

The chain combines TRBV4-3 with TRBJ1-1; D not resolved. The CDR3 length is 14 residues. V was pared by 1 base and J by 1 base, with 7 bases between. The germline gives CDR1 LGHNA, CDR2 YSLEER. The CDR3: CASSQAGENTEAFF. In DNA form, the CDR3 reads TGCGCCAGCAGCCAAGCTGGAGAGAACACTGAAGCTTTCTTT.

This clonotype was counted a single time. Given a much more abundant clone one base away, this may be a read error. The CDR3 DNA reads as TGTGCCAGCAGTGAAGCGGAGGGGAATGAGCAGTACTTC. Residues: CASSEAEGNEQYF. The V call is TRBV2, the J call TRBJ2-1; TRBD2 is a possible D gene (6 bases). With the DNA end fitting TRBJ2-7 better, the J assignment may be wrong. The CDR3 runs 13 residues. Germline V gene lookup returns CDR1 SNHLY and CDR2 FYNNEI.

The V and J genes are TRBV28 and TRBJ2-1; possible D gene TRBD2, 6 bases. Germline V CDR1 and CDR2: MDHEN, SYDVKM. The CDR3 contains 16 residues. Between the trimmed V and J ends, which lost 4 bases and 5 bases, there was a span of 18 bases. DNA for the CDR3: TGTGCCAGCAGTTACGCGGGGAAAGTAACAGACAATGAGCAGTTCTTC. This sequence encodes CASSYAGKVTDNEQFF.

The rearrangement links TRBV12-3 or TRBV12-4 to TRBJ1-4, with a tentative D call TRBD1 (5 bases). Trimming cost V 3 bases and J 5 bases, with 16 bases left between them. The CDR3 consists of 16 residues. The CDR3 protein is CASSFSPRGGNEKLFF. The CDR3 nucleotides read TGTGCCAGCAGTTTCTCCCCCCGGGGCGGGAATGAAAAACTGTTTTTT.